Listed below are T cell receptor beta chains from one sample, sequenced in a study of cytomegalovirus exposure and HLA in healthy donors. Profiled with immunoSEQ multiplex PCR; TCRdb holds only in-frame clones, not every one. The sample yields more than 110,000 clones, less than 80% seen once. Source material: PBMCs. These receptors all stem from a woman between 50 and 59 years old in good health and CMV-seropositive. Both conserved end residues are part of each CDR3. Each record gives: J gene, V gene, clone size, D gene, CDR3 DNA, CDR3 protein. The D gene is left open where the match is weak. Size is stated for part of the rows, as once, few or many counts, or as a class when the clone is expanded.

>TRBJ2-7|TRBV27|-|TRBD1
TGTGCCAGCAGTCCAGGACAGGGGGCGCCGTACTTC
CASSPGQGAPYF
>TRBJ1-5|TRBV7-2|-|-
TGTGCCAGCAGCTTAGCAGACAGGTACCCCAATCAGCCCCAGCATTTT
CASSLADRYPNQPQHF
>TRBJ2-1|TRBV7-8|-|TRBD2
TGTGCCAGCTGTGTTAGCGGGGGGGTGGTGGAGCAGTTCTTC
CASCVSGGVVEQFF
>TRBJ2-5|TRBV5-1|-|TRBD2
TGCGCCAGCAGCTTGGCGAGCGGGGGGCAAGAGACCCAGTACTTC
CASSLASGGQETQYF
>TRBJ1-1|TRBV12-5|few|-
TGTGCTAGTGGTCAACGGGAGCCGAACACTGAAGCTTTCTTT
CASGQREPNTEAFF
>TRBJ2-5|TRBV7-8|-|TRBD2
TGTGCCAGCAGCCCTTCGGGGGTAGCGGGGTTAGAGACCCAGTACTTC
CASSPSGVAGLETQYF
>TRBJ2-7|TRBV7-6|-|-
TGTGCCAGCAGCAAATCCGATACAGGGACCTACGAGCAGTACTTC
CASSKSDTGTYEQYF
>TRBJ1-5|TRBV30|-|-
TGTGCCTGGAGTCAGGGTAATCAGCCCCAGCATTTT
CAWSQGNQPQHF
>TRBJ2-1|TRBV4-2|-|TRBD2
TGTGCCAGCGGAACGGCGGGGGGTTTTCATGAGCAGTTCTTC
CASGTAGGFHEQFF
>TRBJ1-3|TRBV9|-|TRBD1
TGTGCCAGCAGCGTCTCTGGGACAGAAGGAAACACCATATATTTT
CASSVSGTEGNTIYF
>TRBJ1-1|TRBV21-1|-|-
TGTGCCAGCAGCAATCGAGGGACAGAGAACACTGAAGCTTTCTTT
CASSNRGTENTEAFF
>TRBJ2-5|TRBV2|-|TRBD1
TGTGCCAGCAGTGGACAGGGCACCTCAGAGACCCAGTACTTC
CASSGQGTSETQYF
>TRBJ1-4|TRBV18|-|-
TGTGCCAGCTCACCACAAGGGACATCAAATGAAAAACTGTTTTTT
CASSPQGTSNEKLFF
>TRBJ1-2|TRBV20-1|-|TRBD1
TGCAGTGGGACAGGGGGCTATGGCTACACCTTC
CSGTGGYGYTF
>TRBJ2-5|TRBV14|-|TRBD2
TGTGCCAGCAGCCAGATCGGGGGGGCCCGAGAGACCCAGTACTTC
CASSQIGGARETQYF
>TRBJ2-3|TRBV6-6|-|-
TGTGCCAGCGGGGGGGCTGGAGATACGCAGTATTTT
CASGGAGDTQYF
>TRBJ2-7|TRBV7-2|-|TRBD2
TGTGCCAGCAGCTTATTAGCGGGGGGGCTGTACGAGCAGTACTTC
CASSLLAGGLYEQYF
>TRBJ1-1|TRBV12-5|once|TRBD1
TGTGCTAGTGGTTACTCAGGGGGCACTGAAGCTTTCTTT
CASGYSGGTEAFF
>TRBJ1-6|TRBV2|-|-
TGTGCCAGCAGCGTGAACGGACACGACAATTCACCCCTCCACTTT
CASSVNGHDNSPLHF
>TRBJ1-5|TRBV28|-|-
TGTGCCAGCAGTTTAGGGGGGGCCGGCCAGCCCCAGCATTTT
CASSLGGAGQPQHF
>TRBJ1-5|TRBV19|-|-
TGTGCCAGTAGTCATGCGGGGAATAGCAATCAGCCCCAGCATTTT
CASSHAGNSNQPQHF
>TRBJ2-3|TRBV6-4|-|TRBD1
TGTGCCAGCAGTGACAGGGGGCTTGCAGATACGCAGTATTTT
CASSDRGLADTQYF
>TRBJ2-5|TRBV29-1|-|-
TGCAGCGCCTCTGGACAGCCACAAGAGACCCAGTACTTC
CSASGQPQETQYF
>TRBJ2-3|TRBV27|-|TRBD2
TGTGCCAGCAGTTTATCGCGGGGGGCCACAGATACGCAGTATTTT
CASSLSRGATDTQYF
>TRBJ2-7|TRBV20-1|-|-
TGCAGTGTTCATTCCTCCTACGAGCAGTACTTC
CSVHSSYEQYF
>TRBJ2-5|TRBV7-9|-|-
TGTGCCAGCAGCCCCGGGAGAGGGTTGGAAGAGACCCAGTACTTC
CASSPGRGLEETQYF
>TRBJ1-6|TRBV2|few|-
TGTGCCAGCAGTGAAAATAAGGGGGTGAATAATTCACCCCTCCACTTT
CASSENKGVNNSPLHF
>TRBJ2-2|TRBV9|-|-
TGTGCCAGCAGCGAACCCTCAGTTGGGGAGCTGTTTTTT
CASSEPSVGELFF
>TRBJ2-7|TRBV20-1|-|-
TGCAGTGCTGGGGCCTCCTACGAGCAGTACTTC
CSAGASYEQYF
>TRBJ1-3|TRBV25-1|-|-
TGTGCCAGCAGCCCCACAGGGCGGGGAAACACCATATATTTT
CASSPTGRGNTIYF